Listed below are T cell receptor beta chains from one sample, sequenced in a study of OX40 agonist ivuxolimab in advanced cancers. The method was immunoSEQ multiplex PCR; TCRdb's version includes in-frame clones alone and lacks a portion of them. The sample consists of about 64,000 clones, 88% of them appearing once. Sequenced here: CD4+ or CD8+ T cells sorted from blood, sampled in a trial of the OX40 agonist ivuxolimab. These receptor sequences come from an adult with an advanced solid tumor such as melanoma, head and neck, liver or kidney cancer. Both conserved end residues are part of each CDR3. Fields, in order: D gene, J gene, V gene, clone size, CDR3 DNA, CDR3 protein. D genes are given only for firm matches. Size is omitted from some rows. Given values are once, few, many or a class for expanded clones.

D: TRBD1; J: TRBJ2-7; V: TRBV10-3; size: -; DNA: TGTGCCATCAGTGAAGACAGGGGCTACGAGCAGTACTTC; CDR3: CAISEDRGYEQYF
D: TRBD1; J: TRBJ1-5; V: TRBV19; size: -; DNA: TGTGCCAGTAGTAACGACAGGGCCCCTCCTCGGCCCCAGCATTTT; CDR3: CASSNDRAPPRPQHF
D: -; J: TRBJ2-3; V: TRBV4-1; size: -; DNA: TGCGCCAGCAGCCAACCTCGGGGCTCCACAGATACGCAGTATTTT; CDR3: CASSQPRGSTDTQYF
D: -; J: TRBJ1-6; V: TRBV19; size: -; DNA: TGTGCCAGTAGTGCTGAGAGTTCACCCCTCCACTTT; CDR3: CASSAESSPLHF
D: -; J: TRBJ1-1; V: TRBV5-4; size: -; DNA: TGTGCCAGCAGCCACGCCGGGACGTCGGACACTGAAGCTTTCTTT; CDR3: CASSHAGTSDTEAFF
D: TRBD2; J: TRBJ2-3; V: TRBV6-1; size: -; DNA: TGTGCCAGCGGGACTACCAGCACAGATACGCAGTATTTT; CDR3: CASGTTSTDTQYF
D: -; J: TRBJ1-2; V: TRBV28; size: -; DNA: TGTGCCAGCAGTAACAGGGTTGGCTACACCTTC; CDR3: CASSNRVGYTF
D: TRBD1; J: TRBJ1-4; V: TRBV7-9; size: -; DNA: TGTGCCAGCAGCCCCCGGACAGGGCAAAAACTGTTTTTT; CDR3: CASSPRTGQKLFF
D: TRBD1; J: TRBJ1-2; V: TRBV2; size: -; DNA: TGTGCCAGCAGGGGACAGGCGGGGGGCTACACCTTC; CDR3: CASRGQAGGYTF
D: -; J: TRBJ2-7; V: TRBV13; size: -; DNA: TGTGCCAGCAGAAAAACCGGGAACTCCTACGAGCAGTACTTC; CDR3: CASRKTGNSYEQYF
D: -; J: TRBJ2-2; V: TRBV30; size: -; DNA: TGTGCCTGGAATCAGGGATTCACCGGGGAGCTGTTTTTT; CDR3: CAWNQGFTGELFF
D: -; J: TRBJ1-2; V: TRBV19; size: -; DNA: TGTGCCAGTAATCTTCCCGGGTTTGCCTATGGCTACACCTTC; CDR3: CASNLPGFAYGYTF
D: -; J: TRBJ1-1; V: TRBV5-6; size: -; DNA: TGTGCCAGCAGCTCCCTAGACCTTCGGGACACTGAAGCTTTCTTT; CDR3: CASSSLDLRDTEAFF
D: TRBD1; J: TRBJ2-7; V: TRBV28; size: -; DNA: TGTGCCAGCAGTGCCCCGGGACAGGGGGAATACGAGCAGTACTTC; CDR3: CASSAPGQGEYEQYF
D: TRBD1; J: TRBJ1-6; V: TRBV10-3; size: -; DNA: TGTGCCATCAGACCCGGGACAGAGAATTCACCCCTCCACTTT; CDR3: CAIRPGTENSPLHF
D: -; J: TRBJ1-2; V: TRBV5-1; size: -; DNA: TGCGCCAGCAGCTTGTTAGGAAATAACTATGGCTACACCTTC; CDR3: CASSLLGNNYGYTF
D: -; J: TRBJ2-3; V: TRBV28; size: -; DNA: TGTGCCAGCAGCCTCCCGGGGGAAGATACGCAGTATTTT; CDR3: CASSLPGEDTQYF
D: TRBD1; J: TRBJ1-4; V: TRBV7-3; size: -; DNA: TGTGCCAGTAGGGACAGCCATAATGAAAAACTGTTTTTT; CDR3: CASRDSHNEKLFF
D: -; J: TRBJ1-3; V: TRBV5-8; size: -; DNA: TGTGCCAGCAGCTTGGGACAAATCTCTGGAAACACCATATATTTT; CDR3: CASSLGQISGNTIYF
D: -; J: TRBJ1-1; V: TRBV6-5; size: -; DNA: TGTGCCAGCAGCGACCTCGGGGACACTGAAGCTTTCTTT; CDR3: CASSDLGDTEAFF
D: -; J: TRBJ2-7; V: TRBV5-1; size: -; DNA: TGCGCCAGCAGCCTGGGGGCACCTCGCGAGCAGTACTTC; CDR3: CASSLGAPREQYF
D: -; J: TRBJ1-2; V: TRBV29-1; size: -; DNA: TGCAGCGTTACCAGGGGCAGTTCTAACTATGGCTACACCTTC; CDR3: CSVTRGSSNYGYTF
D: TRBD2; J: TRBJ2-3; V: TRBV4-2; size: once; DNA: TGTGCCAGCAGCCAAGCGCCTAGCGGGAGTAGGGCAGATACGCAGTATTTT; CDR3: CASSQAPSGSRADTQYF
D: -; J: TRBJ2-3; V: TRBV6-1; size: -; DNA: TGTGCCAGCAGTGAAAGGTACTCCCTAGTACAGTATTTT; CDR3: CASSERYSLVQYF
D: -; J: TRBJ2-2; V: TRBV30; size: -; DNA: TGTGCCTGGAGTAGATTCGCGAACACCGGGGAGCTGTTTTTT; CDR3: CAWSRFANTGELFF
D: -; J: TRBJ1-5; V: TRBV19; size: -; DNA: TGTGCCAGTAGCCCTACGGGGAGCAATCAGCCCCAGCATTTT; CDR3: CASSPTGSNQPQHF
D: -; J: TRBJ2-7; V: TRBV13; size: once; DNA: TGTGCCAGCAGCTTAGCGCCGGGTGAGCAGTACTTC; CDR3: CASSLAPGEQYF
D: -; J: TRBJ2-1; V: TRBV11-3; size: -; DNA: TGTGCCAGCAGCTTAGAGGAGTACCTCTACAATGAGCAGTTCTTC; CDR3: CASSLEEYLYNEQFF
D: -; J: TRBJ2-7; V: TRBV19; size: -; DNA: TGTGCCAGTAGTATAGACATATGGGGGGACGAGCAGTACTTC; CDR3: CASSIDIWGDEQYF
D: -; J: TRBJ2-7; V: TRBV10-3; size: -; DNA: TGTGCCATCAGTGAGTCGGGTAGCGCAGAGCAGTACTTC; CDR3: CAISESGSAEQYF
D: -; J: TRBJ1-2; V: TRBV2; size: -; DNA: TGTGCCAGCAGTTTTGGGGGCGATGGCTACACCTTC; CDR3: CASSFGGDGYTF
D: -; J: TRBJ2-1; V: TRBV19; size: -; DNA: TGTGCCGGGTCCCCTTACAATGAGCAGTTCTTC; CDR3: CAGSPYNEQFF
D: TRBD2; J: TRBJ2-5; V: TRBV30; size: once; DNA: TGTGCCTGGAGTAGGGGACTAGCGGAAGAGACCCAGTACTTC; CDR3: CAWSRGLAEETQYF
D: -; J: TRBJ2-3; V: TRBV11-2; size: -; DNA: TGTGCCAGCAGCCCCTACGGGACCGCTGGGGCAGATACGCAGTATTTT; CDR3: CASSPYGTAGADTQYF
D: -; J: TRBJ2-7; V: TRBV27; size: -; DNA: TGTGCCAGCACCGGTTTAGCAGCCGGCTACGAGCAGTACTTC; CDR3: CASTGLAAGYEQYF
D: TRBD1; J: TRBJ1-1; V: TRBV5-5; size: -; DNA: TGTGCCAGCAGCTTTGGACAGGGGGCTGAAGCTTTCTTT; CDR3: CASSFGQGAEAFF
D: -; J: TRBJ1-5; V: TRBV19; size: few; DNA: TGTGCCAGTAGTTCCGACAGGTTAGATCAGCCCCAGCATTTT; CDR3: CASSSDRLDQPQHF
D: TRBD2; J: TRBJ2-2; V: TRBV4-1; size: -; DNA: TGCGCCAGCAGCCGTCTACCGGGACTAGTTAACACCGGGGAGCTGTTTTTT; CDR3: CASSRLPGLVNTGELFF
D: -; J: TRBJ2-1; V: TRBV5-1; size: -; DNA: TGCGCCAGCAGCTTGGGGTCGGGAGTGTATGAGCAGTTCTTC; CDR3: CASSLGSGVYEQFF
D: -; J: TRBJ2-2; V: TRBV5-1; size: -; DNA: TGCGCCAGCAGCTGGTCCCTCCGTGGGAGGAGGACCCTCCCTTACACCGGGGAGCTGTTTTTT; CDR3: CASSWSLRGRRTLPYTGELFF
D: TRBD1; J: TRBJ2-1; V: TRBV19; size: -; DNA: TGTGCCAGTATCCCACACCACGGGGGGACAGGGGAGGGGAATGAGCAGTTCTTC; CDR3: CASIPHHGGTGEGNEQFF
D: -; J: TRBJ1-2; V: TRBV18; size: once; DNA: TGTGCCAGCTCACCAGGGACCTATGGCTACACCTTC; CDR3: CASSPGTYGYTF
D: TRBD1; J: TRBJ1-2; V: TRBV7-9; size: -; DNA: TGTGCCAGCAGCTTAGGGGACAGGAGAACCTATGGCTACACCTTC; CDR3: CASSLGDRRTYGYTF
D: -; J: TRBJ1-5; V: TRBV19; size: -; DNA: TGTGCCAGTATGGGGCATGGGAGCAATCAGCCCCAGCATTTT; CDR3: CASMGHGSNQPQHF
D: -; J: TRBJ2-3; V: TRBV11-3; size: once; DNA: TGTGCCAGCAGCTTAGTCGGGACTCCGGGAGATACGCAGTATTTT; CDR3: CASSLVGTPGDTQYF
D: TRBD1; J: TRBJ2-3; V: TRBV25-1; size: -; DNA: TGTGCCAGCTCCCCGACAGGGCGGAGAGGCACAGATACGCAGTATTTT; CDR3: CASSPTGRRGTDTQYF
D: -; J: TRBJ1-3; V: TRBV7-9; size: -; DNA: TGTGCCAGCAGCGCTACGCGACAGGAGGGAAACACCATATATTTT; CDR3: CASSATRQEGNTIYF
D: -; J: TRBJ2-7; V: TRBV20-1; size: -; DNA: TGCAGTGCTAGCGATGCCTACGAGCAGTACTTC; CDR3: CSASDAYEQYF